A single sample gave rise to the 28 T cell receptor beta chains below, sequenced in a study of blood T cell repertoires in COVID-19. The assay was immunoSEQ multiplex PCR, and TCRdb's table has in-frame clones only and misses some. The table shows some 380,000 clones, with around 87% occurring only once. The specimen was peripheral blood. These receptors were taken from a young man with active or convalescent COVID-19.

The chain carries TRBV19 and TRBJ2-3; TRBD2 agrees at 7 bases. Looked up from germline, CDR1 is LNHDA and CDR2 is SQIVND (reference sequence). The CDR3 loop spans 16 amino acids. V trimming: 7 bases; J trimming: 4 bases; junction bases outside the gene matches: 14. CDR3 nucleotides: TGTGCCAGTACCGCCCCAGGAGCGGGGTCCCCAGATACGCAGTATTTT. Translating gives CASTAPGAGSPDTQYF.

The chain combines TRBV19 with TRBJ2-3; perhaps TRBD1 as D (6 bases). The CDR3 covers 14 residues. The germline gives CDR1 LNHDA, CDR2 SQIVND (reference sequence). Trimming removed 4 bases from V and 0 bases from J, with 8 bases in between. The CDR3 nucleotides read TGTGCCAGTAGTAACAGGGATAGCACAGATACGCAGTATTTT. It codes for CASSNRDSTDTQYF.

This clone occurred once. This CDR3 reads CASSLWLQGGNEQFF. The CDR3 DNA sequence: TGTGCCAGCAGTTTATGGTTACAGGGAGGGAATGAGCAGTTCTTC. The chain carries TRBV28 and TRBJ2-1, with D possibly matching TRBD2 (7 bases). Trimming removed 0 bases at V and 7 bases at J, with 13 bases between. The CDR3 runs to 15 residues. Germline values: CDR1 MDHEN, CDR2 SYDVKM.

The chain uses TRBV20-1 and TRBJ2-1; a weak D match, TRBD1 (6 bases). Trimming took off 5 bases at V and 9 bases at J, with 11 bases between the two ends. Germline V lookup: CDR1 DFQATT, CDR2 SNEGSKA (reference sequence). CDR3 length: 11 amino acids. DNA for the CDR3: TGCAGTGCTGAGTTAGGGGGTGAGCAGTTCTTC. It specifies CSAELGGEQFF.

The rearrangement links TRBV28 to TRBJ1-1; no clear D. Germline CDR1 MDHEN, CDR2 SYDVKM. The CDR3 is made up of 14 amino acids. The germline V and J ends were trimmed by 7 bases and 0 bases, with 12 bases remaining between them. The CDR3 nucleotides read TGTGCCAGCACCCCGGCGCGGGTGAACACTGAAGCTTTCTTT. This codes for CASTPARVNTEAFF. The full variable domain, rest sourced from reference TRBV28 and TRBJ1-1, is DVKVTQSSRYLVKRTGEKVFLECVQDMDHENMFWYRQDPGLGLRLIYFSYDVKMKEKGDIPEGYSVSREKKERFSLILESASTNQTSMYLCASTPARVNTEAFFGQGTRLTVV.

V and J are TRBV9 and TRBJ2-1; the match to TRBD2 covers 8 bases. This CDR3 spans 15 amino acids. Trimming at V came to 0 bases and at J to 7 bases, leaving 6 bases not matched to a gene. Germline V CDR1 and CDR2: SGDLS, YYNGEE. CDR3 bases: TGTGCCAGCAGCGTAGGTAGCGGGGTATCAAATGAGCAGTTCTTC. Protein: CASSVGSGVSNEQFF.

The chain carries TRBV28 and TRBJ1-3, with D perhaps matching TRBD1 (5 bases). This CDR3 has 15 residues. Germline CDR1 is MDHEN and CDR2 is SYDVKM. Between the trimmed V and J ends, which lost 8 bases and 0 bases, there was a span of 14 bases. This CDR3 is CASSRGGVSGNTIYF. CDR3 DNA sequence: TGTGCCAGCTCCCGGGGGGGAGTCTCTGGAAACACCATATATTTT.

The V gene is TRBV27, the J gene TRBJ1-2; TRBD1 agrees at 7 bases. The CDR3 has 15 residues. Germline CDR1 MNHEY, CDR2 SMNVEV (reference sequence). The junction had 11 bases not matched to a gene; V was cut back by 5 bases and J by 5 bases. CDR3 in amino acids: CASSVRGGGGYGYTF. The CDR3 DNA reads TGTGCCAGCAGTGTCCGAGGGGGCGGCGGTTATGGCTACACCTTC.

The rearrangement links TRBV10-3 to TRBJ1-5; D is undetermined. Germline loops: CDR1 ENHRY, CDR2 SYGVKD. The V end lost 5 bases, the J end lost 2 bases, and 10 bases lay between the germline ends. This CDR3 has 14 residues. The CDR3 nucleotides are TGTGCCATCAGTCTATTAACAGGCAATCAGCCCCAGCATTTT. It specifies CAISLLTGNQPQHF.

The CDR3 nucleotides are TGTGCCAGCAGCGAAACTAGCGGGAAGTACGAGCAGTACTTC. Translating gives CASSETSGKYEQYF. The V gene is TRBV7-2, the J gene TRBJ2-7; 10 bases agree with TRBD2. V lost 5 bases and J lost 4; bases outside the gene matches: 5. This CDR3 has 14 residues. Germline CDR1 and CDR2: SGHTA and FQGNSA.

The chain employs TRBV7-2 and TRBJ2-2; D might be TRBD2 (6 bases). Germline V CDR1 and CDR2: SGHTA, FQGNSA. CDR3 length: 16 amino acids. V lost 5 bases and J lost 8, with 21 bases in between. CDR3 nucleotide sequence: TGTGCCAGCAGCCCACGAGTTGCGGGATATTCGGGGGAGCTGTTTTTT. Its translation: CASSPRVAGYSGELFF.

The V gene is TRBV19, the J gene TRBJ1-5, with D possibly TRBD1 on 5 matching bases. Germline assignment: CDR1 LNHDA and CDR2 SQIVND (reference sequence). Trimming removed 5 bases at V and 0 bases at J, with 17 bases between. The CDR3 is 17 residues long. The CDR3: CASSYSGGDYSNQPQHF. CDR3 in DNA: TGTGCCAGTAGTTATTCGGGGGGAGATTATAGCAATCAGCCCCAGCATTTT.

The V call is TRBV7-2, the J call TRBJ2-3; 15 bases agree with TRBD2. This CDR3 has 17 residues. V was clipped by 2 bases and J by 3 bases; unmatched bases: 3. CDR1 is SGHTA and CDR2 is FQGNSA in the germline V gene. In DNA form, the CDR3 reads TGTGCCAGCAGCTTACGGACTAGCGGGAGGGTAACAGATACGCAGTATTTT. It is translated as CASSLRTSGRVTDTQYF.

This chain links TRBV28 with TRBJ2-7, with D hard to call. The CDR3 is 11 amino acids. The germline gives CDR1 MDHEN, CDR2 SYDVKM. Trimming cost V 5 bases and J 2 bases, with 4 bases left between them. The CDR3 bases are TGTGCCAGCAGTCCCGCCTACGAGCAGTACTTC. It is translated as CASSPAYEQYF.

The chain has TRBV18 and TRBJ1-4; 9 nucleotides align to TRBD1. Germline values: CDR1 KGHSH, CDR2 LQKENI. Trimming at V came to 3 bases and at J to 2 bases, leaving 16 bases not matched to a gene. The CDR3 extends over 20 amino acids. CDR3 coding DNA: TGTGCCAGCTCACCTCAACAGGGGGCGATTTCGGTCTCCACTAATGAAAAACTGTTTTTT. This sequence encodes CASSPQQGAISVSTNEKLFF.

The chain combines TRBV5-1 with TRBJ2-1; a possible D gene is TRBD1 (6 bases). Germline loops: CDR1 SGHRS, CDR2 YFSETQ. The CDR3 is 19 amino acids. V lost 2 bases to trimming and J lost 3 bases, with 24 bases between them. The CDR3 nucleotides read TGCGCCAGCAGCTTTCCCCAGTTCAACCTGGGACACTACTACAATGAGCAGTTCTTC. Encoded protein: CASSFPQFNLGHYYNEQFF.

V is TRBV7-3 and J is TRBJ1-1, with D perhaps TRBD1 (5 bases). Trimming left V 4 bases short and J 5 bases short, with 14 bases between. In germline, CDR1 is SGHTA, CDR2 FQGTGA. The CDR3 extends over 14 amino acids. Here the CDR3 DNA reads TGTGCCAGCAGCTCGACGAATGGGGGGACTGAAGCTTTCTTT. This codes for CASSSTNGGTEAFF. The full variable domain, rest sourced from reference TRBV7-3 and TRBJ1-1, is GAGVSQTPSNKVTEKGKYVELRCDPISGHTALYWYRQSLGQGPEFLIYFQGTGAADDSGLPNDRFFAVRPEGSVSTLKIQRTERGDSAVYLCASSSTNGGTEAFFGQGTRLTVV.

The chain uses TRBV9 and TRBJ1-4; D might be TRBD1 (5 bases). Per germline, CDR1 SGDLS and CDR2 YYNGEE. Trimming took 5 bases from V and 0 from J, leaving 14 bases between them. This CDR3 comprises 16 residues. CDR3 protein: CASSRDGGATNEKLFF. The CDR3 DNA is TGTGCCAGCAGTCGAGACGGGGGGGCAACTAATGAAAAACTGTTTTTT.

The J gene is TRBJ2-7, the V gene TRBV7-9; D is possibly TRBD2 (5 bases). Germline CDR1 SEHNR, CDR2 FQNEAQ (reference sequence). The V end lost 5 bases, the J end lost 7 bases, and 21 bases lay between the germline ends. CDR3 length: 15 residues. CDR3 DNA sequence: TGTGCCAGCAGCCCCGGTAGGTCGGGGATCGAAGAGCAGTACTTC. Protein: CASSPGRSGIEEQYF. Complete variable domain (other parts from reference TRBV7-9 and TRBJ2-7): DTGVSQNPRHKITKRGQNVTFRCDPISEHNRLYWYRQTLGQGPEFLTYFQNEAQLEKSRLLSDRFSAERPKGSFSTLEIQRTEQGDSAMYLCASSPGRSGIEEQYFGPGTRLTVT.

The V call is TRBV12-3 or TRBV12-4, the J call TRBJ2-1; weak D call: TRBD2 (6 bases). Trimming shortened V by 10 bases and J by 3 bases, and 13 bases separated the two germline ends. This CDR3 has 13 amino acids. CDR3 DNA: TGTGCCATAGCCCCGGAGGGCTACAATGAGCAGTTCTTC. Protein sequence: CAIAPEGYNEQFF.

DNA for the CDR3: TGTGCCAGCAGCCAAGTGAGGACATTATACAATGAGCAGTTCTTC. The encoded protein is CASSQVRTLYNEQFF. V is TRBV3-1 (or the pseudogene TRBV3-2) and J is TRBJ2-1; D may be TRBD1 (5 bases). There are 15 residues in the CDR3. Trimming removed 1 base at V and 4 bases at J, with 11 bases between. Looked up from germline, CDR1 is LGHDT and CDR2 is YNNKEL (reference sequence).

V gene TRBV29-1 combines with J gene TRBJ2-1, with 9 nucleotides matching TRBD2. The CDR3 consists of 15 residues. Trimming at V came to 4 bases and at J to 1 base, leaving 5 bases not matched to a gene. CDR1 SQVTM and CDR2 ANQGSEA come from the germline V gene. DNA for the CDR3: TGCAGCGTTGTAGGGCGGGAGGGGTCCTACAATGAGCAGTTCTTC. This encodes CSVVGREGSYNEQFF.

The chain employs TRBV11-3 and TRBJ2-7, with 7 bases fitting TRBD1. The J segment lost 2 bases and the V segment lost 5 bases, leaving 6 bases of the junction unmatched. This CDR3 is 14 amino acids long. Looked up from germline, CDR1 is SGHNT and CDR2 is YENEEA. CDR3 nucleotides: TGTGCCAGCAGCACCAGGGACAGACCCTACGAGCAGTACTTC. This translates into CASSTRDRPYEQYF.

The J gene is TRBJ1-4, the V gene TRBV6-5; D perhaps matches TRBD1 (6 bases). The CDR3 is 13 amino acids. Germline V CDR1 and CDR2: MNHEY, SVGAGI. Deletions cut 8 bases from V and 7 bases from J, with 14 bases between. Here the CDR3 reads CASDAGRGEKLFF. The CDR3 DNA sequence: TGTGCCAGCGATGCAGGCAGGGGTGAAAAACTGTTTTTT.

A single count supports this clone. The genes are TRBV19 and TRBJ1-6; 8 bases fit TRBD1. Trimming at V came to 7 bases and at J to 8 bases, leaving 4 bases not matched to a gene. CDR1 and CDR2 from the germline V gene are LNHDA and SQIVND (reference sequence). The CDR3 loop spans 13 amino acids. As DNA, the CDR3 is TGTGCCAGTAACCCAGGGGGCTATTCACCCCTCCACTTT. Protein sequence: CASNPGGYSPLHF.

The chain carries TRBV5-4 and TRBJ1-6, with 8 bases aligning to TRBD1. The CDR3 runs 15 residues. Germline V gives CDR1 SGHNT, CDR2 YYREEE (reference sequence). J was trimmed by 7 bases and V by 4 bases; bases with no gene match: 7. CDR3 amino acids: CASSIEGQGNSPLHF. The CDR3 DNA sequence: TGTGCCAGCAGCATCGAAGGACAGGGCAATTCACCCCTCCACTTT.

The V and J genes are TRBV12-2 and TRBJ2-7; the table's D call TRBD2 went unverified against the DNA. TRBV12-2 is listed as a pseudogene. This CDR3 region has 16 residues. CDR3 region: CASRLAGGMSSYEQYF. The CDR3 DNA follows: TGTGCAAGTCGCTTAGCAGGAGGGATGAGCTCCTACGAGCAGTACTTC.

This chain connects TRBV3-1 (or the pseudogene TRBV3-2) to TRBJ2-3, with a possible D match to TRBD2 (6 bases). V dropped 4 bases and J dropped 3 bases, with 14 bases sitting between them. Germline V gene sequence: CDR1 LGHDT, CDR2 YNNKEL (reference sequence). The CDR3 is 15 residues long. CDR3 residues: CASSLLAGWTDTQYF. DNA of the CDR3: TGTGCCAGCAGCCTTCTCGCGGGGTGGACAGATACGCAGTATTTT.